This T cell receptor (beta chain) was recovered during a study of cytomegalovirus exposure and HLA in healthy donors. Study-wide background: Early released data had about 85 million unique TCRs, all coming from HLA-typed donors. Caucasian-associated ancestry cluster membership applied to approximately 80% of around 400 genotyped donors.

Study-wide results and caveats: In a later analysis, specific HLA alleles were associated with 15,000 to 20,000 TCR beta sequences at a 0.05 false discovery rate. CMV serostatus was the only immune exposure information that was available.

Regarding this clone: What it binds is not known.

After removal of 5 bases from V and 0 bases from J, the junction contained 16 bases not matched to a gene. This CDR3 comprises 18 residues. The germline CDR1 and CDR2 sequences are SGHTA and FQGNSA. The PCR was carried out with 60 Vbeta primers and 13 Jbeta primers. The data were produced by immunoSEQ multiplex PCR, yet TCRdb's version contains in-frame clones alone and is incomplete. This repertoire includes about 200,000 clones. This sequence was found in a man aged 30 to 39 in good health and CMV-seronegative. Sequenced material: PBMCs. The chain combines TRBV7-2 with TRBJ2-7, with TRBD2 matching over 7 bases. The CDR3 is CASSARRFVASGSYEQYF. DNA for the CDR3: TGTGCCAGCAGCGCCAGGAGATTCGTAGCTAGCGGCTCCTACGAGCAGTACTTC.